Each of the 28 T cell receptor beta chains below was sequenced from the same sample in a study of blood T cells in healthy people across ages. Primers used in a second PCR of about 7 to 12 cycles were a sample-barcoded 5' primer and a J-beta primer mix. TCRdb independently ran MiXCR on the 5' RACE reads; one entry per CDR3 protein. The data contain hundreds of thousands of distinct CDR3 sequences, around a fifth of them seen just once; the ten biggest clones take up more than 3%. Sequencing used blood. These receptors originate from a man between 65 and 85 years old in good health.

The V call is TRBV7-3, the J call TRBJ2-1; 10 bases line up with TRBD2. CDR3 size: 15 residues. Germline V gene sequence: CDR1 SGHTA, CDR2 FQGTGA. The trim removed 3 bases at V and 6 bases at J, leaving 5 bases unmatched. The CDR3 DNA sequence: TGTGCCAGCAGCTTCGGGACTAGCGATGGCAATGAGCAGTTCTTC. Encoded protein: CASSFGTSDGNEQFF.

This clonotype was detected only a few times. V is TRBV27 and J is TRBJ1-6; possibly TRBD1 for D (5 bases). This CDR3 has 15 amino acids. With 6 bases removed from V and 7 bases from J, the gap between germline ends came to 16 bases. Germline assignment: CDR1 MNHEY and CDR2 SMNVEV (reference sequence). The CDR3 region has the DNA TGTGCCAGCAGCATCTCAGGGAGGGGCAATTCACCCCTCCACTTT. Protein: CASSISGRGNSPLHF.

The chain carries TRBV25-1 and TRBJ2-5; weak D call: TRBD2 (6 bases). CDR1 is MGHDK, CDR2 SYGVNS, per germline. V lost 5 bases and J 5 bases, leaving 12 bases between the germline ends. CDR3 size: 13 residues. CDR3 residues: CASSRRLGETQYF. For the CDR3, the DNA is TGTGCCAGCAGTCGCCGACTAGGGGAGACCCAGTACTTC.

Concerning this clonotype: A read error is possible here, since a much larger clone lies one base away. The chain is built from TRBV20-1 and TRBJ2-3; D tentatively reads TRBD1 or TRBD2 (5 bases each). The germline V gene has CDR1 DFQATT and CDR2 SNEGSKA (reference sequence). The CDR3 is made up of 15 amino acids. CDR3 sequence: CRARDRGSGPDTQYF. CDR3 nucleotides: TGCAGGGCTAGAGATCGGGGTTCGGGACCAGATACGCAGTATTTT.

In its sample, this clonotype was seen once. A read error may explain this, as a much larger clone is one base away. Here the CDR3 reads CSARRTSGITYNEQFF. CDR3 in DNA: TGCAGTGCTAGAAGGACTAGCGGGATTACCTACAATGAGCAGTTCTTC. The rearrangement joins TRBV20-1 to TRBJ2-1; TRBD2 aligns across 12 bases. V lost 2 bases, J lost 2 bases, and 4 bases stayed unmatched. CDR3 length: 16 residues. CDR1 and CDR2 (germline): DFQATT, SNEGSKA (reference sequence).

This clonotype has at least ten counts. DNA for the CDR3: TGTGCCAGCATTGCCTCGGGGACCTACGAGCAGTACTTC. Its protein is CASIASGTYEQYF. This chain links TRBV2 with TRBJ2-7; D perhaps matches TRBD2 (5 bases). Germline loops: CDR1 SNHLY, CDR2 FYNNEI. The CDR3 totals 13 residues. V was pared by 7 bases and J by 2 bases, with 12 bases between.

This clonotype was picked up one time. V gene TRBV20-1 combines with J gene TRBJ2-2; D is unresolved. Between the trimmed V and J ends, which lost 3 bases and 7 bases, there was a span of 15 bases. The CDR3 length is 14 residues. Germline CDR1 DFQATT, CDR2 SNEGSKA (reference sequence). DNA for the CDR3: TGCAGTGCTAGTCGCAGTGGGCCGAGCGGGGAGCTGTTTTTT. It codes for CSASRSGPSGELFF.

In this sample, this clonotype turned up a few times. The chain is built from TRBV7-3 and TRBJ2-3; unclear D gene. Germline V CDR1 and CDR2: SGHTA, FQGTGA. CDR3 size: 14 residues. The V end lost 5 bases, the J end lost 1 base, and 10 bases lay between the germline ends. The CDR3 DNA reads TGTGCCAGCAGCCACAGAGGAGGCACAGATACGCAGTATTTT. It yields the protein CASSHRGGTDTQYF.

The J gene is TRBJ2-6, the V gene TRBV18; D unresolved. This CDR3 is built from 17 residues. CDR1 is KGHSH and CDR2 is LQKENI in the germline V gene. The germline V and J ends were trimmed by 0 bases and 4 bases, with 13 bases remaining between them. CDR3 loop: CASSPPNNLLGANVLTF. CDR3 nucleotides: TGTGCCAGCTCACCACCTAACAACCTCCTCGGGGCCAACGTCCTGACTTTC.

J is TRBJ2-7 and V is TRBV5-1; D is undetermined. V was cut by 7 bases and J by 3 bases, with 14 bases left in between. The CDR3 has 13 residues. Germline lookup yields CDR1 SGHRS and CDR2 YFSETQ. The DNA of the CDR3 is TGCGCCAGCGGGGAAAATTCCTACTACGAGCAGTACTTC. Translated: CASGENSYYEQYF. Complete variable domain (other parts from reference TRBV5-1 and TRBJ2-7): KAGVTQTPRYLIKTRGQQVTLSCSPISGHRSVSWYQQTPGQGLQFLFEYFSETQRNKGNFPGRFSGRQFSNSRSEMNVSTLELGDSALYLCASGENSYYEQYFGPGTRLTVT.

The CDR3 is CASRGPGLEEKLFF. The CDR3 DNA sequence: TGTGCCAGCAGGGGGCCAGGGCTGGAGGAAAAACTGTTTTTT. This chain connects TRBV6-6 to TRBJ1-4; possible D gene TRBD1, 5 bases. The CDR3 is made up of 14 amino acids. V gave up 6 bases and J gave up 8 bases, with 16 bases separating them. CDR1 is MNHNY and CDR2 is SVGAGI in the germline V gene (reference sequence).

This clonotype was detected ten times or more. The chain has TRBV7-3 and TRBJ2-1; the D gene is possibly TRBD2 (5 bases). CDR3 length: 15 amino acids. Germline CDR1 reads SGHTA; CDR2 reads FQGTGA. V was trimmed by 4 bases and J by 1 base, leaving 11 bases between them. The CDR3 coding sequence is TGTGCCAGCAGCTCCAAGGCGGGTTCCTACAATGAGCAGTTCTTC. Amino acid sequence: CASSSKAGSYNEQFF. Based on the CDR3 plus reference TRBV7-3 and TRBJ2-1, the full variable domain is GAGVSQTPSNKVTEKGKYVELRCDPISGHTALYWYRQSLGQGPEFLIYFQGTGAADDSGLPNDRFFAVRPEGSVSTLKIQRTERGDSAVYLCASSSKAGSYNEQFFGPGTRLTVL.

This clonotype was recorded a few times. Written as DNA, the CDR3 is TGTGCCAGTAGCCTAGGGGAGATGGAGACCCAGTACTTC. It encodes CASSLGEMETQYF. The chain couples TRBV19 to TRBJ2-5; the D gene could be TRBD1 or TRBD2 (5 bases each). In germline, CDR1 is LNHDA, CDR2 SQIVND (reference sequence). With 6 bases removed from V and 5 bases from J, the gap between germline ends came to 13 bases. This CDR3 is 13 amino acids long. Variable domain in full (rest from reference TRBV19 and TRBJ2-5): DGGITQSPKYLFRKEGQNVTLSCEQNLNHDAMYWYRQDPGQGLRLIYYSQIVNDFQKGDIAEGYSVSREKKESFPLTVTSAQKNPTAFYLCASSLGEMETQYFGPGTRLLVL.

The chain recombines TRBV12-3 or TRBV12-4 with TRBJ2-3; 12 nucleotides match TRBD2. The V gene end was trimmed by 5 bases and the J gene end by 1 base; junction bases not matched to a gene: 1. This CDR3 has 15 amino acids. The CDR3 is CASSGTSGRTDTQYF. DNA of the CDR3: TGTGCCAGCAGTGGGACTAGCGGGCGCACAGATACGCAGTATTTT.

The rearrangement joins TRBV28 to TRBJ1-4, with D tentatively TRBD1 (5 bases). The CDR3 is 12 residues long. Germline V lookup: CDR1 MDHEN, CDR2 SYDVKM. With 6 bases removed from V and 16 bases from J, the gap between germline ends came to 18 bases. This CDR3 is CASSPRQPKPFF. CDR3 nucleotides: TGTGCCAGCAGCCCCCGACAGCCTAAGCCGTTTTTT.

The V call is TRBV19, the J call TRBJ2-3, with 8 bases lining up with TRBD2. The CDR3 has 17 residues. V was pared by 3 bases and J by 4 bases, with 12 bases of the junction left unmatched. Germline CDR1 is LNHDA and CDR2 is SQIVND (reference sequence). CDR3 nucleotide sequence: TGTGCCAGTAGTATCTTTCTCAGCGGGAGTGGTCCAGATACGCAGTATTTT. It encodes CASSIFLSGSGPDTQYF. Using reference TRBV19 and TRBJ2-3 for the parts outside the CDR3, the full variable domain is DGGITQSPKYLFRKEGQNVTLSCEQNLNHDAMYWYRQDPGQGLRLIYYSQIVNDFQKGDIAEGYSVSREKKESFPLTVTSAQKNPTAFYLCASSIFLSGSGPDTQYFGPGTRLTVL.

CDR3 loop: CASSQDLAGDRTEQFF. In DNA, the CDR3 is TGTGCCAGCAGCCAAGACCTAGCGGGAGATCGTACTGAGCAGTTCTTC. V gene TRBV3-1 combines with J gene TRBJ2-5, with 10 bases aligning to TRBD2. TRBJ2-1 matches the DNA end more closely, so the J call is doubtful. Germline V CDR1 and CDR2: LGHDT, YNNKEL (reference sequence). CDR3 length: 16 amino acids.

This clonotype was picked up a small number of times. CDR3 sequence reads: CSARVGQTLDEQYF. DNA of the CDR3: TGCAGTGCTAGAGTGGGACAGACCCTTGACGAGCAGTACTTC. The rearrangement joins TRBV20-1 to TRBJ2-7; 7 positions match TRBD1. Germline CDR1 DFQATT, CDR2 SNEGSKA (reference sequence). J lost 5 bases, V lost 1 base, and 8 bases had no gene match. The CDR3 is made up of 14 amino acids.

This clonotype was observed a few times. The chain joins TRBV6-5 to TRBJ2-7; D may match TRBD1 or TRBD2 (5 bases each). CDR1 is MNHEY, CDR2 SVGAGI, per germline. V was cut by 0 bases and J by 4 bases, with 25 bases left in between. The CDR3 is 19 residues long. The CDR3 sequence: CASSYSRGSQKGKLYEQYF. The CDR3, as DNA: TGTGCCAGCAGTTACTCGAGGGGATCTCAAAAGGGAAAACTATACGAGCAGTACTTC.

The V call is TRBV29-1, the J call TRBJ2-3; D is undetermined. The length of the CDR3 is 12 residues. The germline V and J ends were trimmed by 2 bases and 3 bases, with 6 bases remaining between them. Germline V lookup: CDR1 SQVTM, CDR2 ANQGSEA. As DNA, the CDR3 is TGCAGCGTTGAACGGTCAACAGATACGCAGTATTTT. This gives the protein CSVERSTDTQYF.

In this sample, this clonotype turned up many times. The V call is TRBV5-6, the J call TRBJ2-3; D is ambiguous. CDR1 and CDR2 from the germline V gene are SGHDT and YYEEEE. The CDR3 is made up of 12 amino acids. Trimming pared 0 bases from V and 5 bases from J, leaving 4 bases between. CDR3 sequence (DNA): TGTGCCAGCAGCTTGGATGTAGATACGCAGTATTTT. Translation: CASSLDVDTQYF.

The J gene is TRBJ2-1, the V gene TRBV20-1; the D is unclear. Germline V lookup: CDR1 DFQATT, CDR2 SNEGSKA (reference sequence). V was shortened by 4 bases and J by 5 bases, with 6 bases between the two germline ends. This CDR3 region has 11 residues. The CDR3 loop is CSANNNNEQFF. DNA for the CDR3: TGCAGTGCTAACAATAACAATGAGCAGTTCTTC.

The rearrangement links TRBV7-2 to TRBJ2-3; D possibly corresponds to TRBD1 (5 bases). CDR3 length: 16 residues. Trimming removed 1 base at V and 0 bases at J, with 11 bases between. From germline, CDR1 is SGHTA and CDR2 FQGNSA. The CDR3 region is CASSLGWGQSTDTQYF. CDR3 coding DNA: TGTGCCAGCAGCTTAGGGTGGGGCCAGAGCACAGATACGCAGTATTTT. Variable domain in full (rest from reference TRBV7-2 and TRBJ2-3): GAGVSQSPSNKVTEKGKDVELRCDPISGHTALYWYRQSLGQGLEFLIYFQGNSAPDKSGLPSDRFSAERTGGSVSTLTIQRTQQEDSAVYLCASSLGWGQSTDTQYFGPGTRLTVL.

This clonotype was recorded at least ten times. This rearrangement joins TRBV27 to TRBJ2-3, with TRBD2 matching 7 bases. The germline V gene encodes CDR1 MNHEY and CDR2 SMNVEV (reference sequence). The CDR3 has 14 residues. With V trimmed by 3 bases and J by 6 bases, 6 bases remained unmatched. CDR3 amino acids: CASSLGLLADTQYF. The CDR3 nucleotides read TGTGCCAGCAGTTTGGGACTACTCGCCGATACGCAGTATTTT.

V is TRBV5-1 and J is TRBJ2-5; the D is unclear. This CDR3 is built from 16 residues. With 0 bases removed from V and 1 base from J, the gap between germline ends came to 13 bases. Germline values: CDR1 SGHRS, CDR2 YFSETQ. The DNA of the CDR3 is TGCGCCAGCAGCTTGGCGGCAGGCGAAACCCAAGAGACCCAGTACTTC. Translating gives CASSLAAGETQETQYF.

This clonotype was recorded a few times. The chain links TRBV3-1 to TRBJ1-1; TRBD1 is a possible D gene (5 bases). Germline loops: CDR1 LGHDT, CDR2 YNNKEL (reference sequence). Between the trimmed V and J ends, which lost 4 bases and 4 bases, there was a span of 10 bases. The CDR3 totals 13 residues. CDR3 nucleotide sequence: TGTGCCAGCAGCCTTCCAGGGACCACTGAAGCTTTCTTT. Encoded protein: CASSLPGTTEAFF.

The table lists this clonotype with a few counts. The chain recombines TRBV28 with TRBJ2-1; unclear D gene. Germline CDR1 MDHEN, CDR2 SYDVKM. Trimming left V 6 bases short and J 0 bases short, with 9 bases between. This CDR3 has 14 amino acids. The CDR3 bases are TGTGCCAGCAGACCGACAACCTCCTACAATGAGCAGTTCTTC. Its translation: CASRPTTSYNEQFF.

This clonotype was observed a handful of times. The CDR3 region has the DNA TGTGCCAGCCGGGCAACTGAAGCTTTCTTT. It is translated as CASRATEAFF. The V gene is TRBV2, the J gene TRBJ1-1; D is unclear. The CDR3 loop spans 10 amino acids. Trimming pared 8 bases from V and 5 bases from J, leaving 6 bases between. Germline V lookup: CDR1 SNHLY, CDR2 FYNNEI.